A selection of T cell receptor beta chains follows, all from one sample in a study of OX40 agonist ivuxolimab in advanced cancers. Here immunoSEQ multiplex PCR was the method, and the copy in TCRdb shows in-frame clones only, minus some. This sample carries approximately 35,000 clones, roughly 80% of them seen once, and the ten largest clones take approximately 11%. The source was CD4+ or CD8+ T cells sorted from blood, collected in a trial of the OX40 agonist ivuxolimab. The receptors were sampled from an adult with an advanced solid tumor such as melanoma, head and neck, liver or kidney cancer. Both conserved end residues are part of each CDR3. A D gene is named only where the DNA matches it firmly. Expanded clones get a size class; other rows say once, few or many, or leave the size out.

D: .
V: TRBV6-5
J: TRBJ2-7
size: .
CDR3: CASTPVRSSSYEQYF
DNA: TGTGCCAGCACCCCGGTTCGGTCCTCCTCCTACGAGCAGTACTTC

D: .
V: TRBV19
J: TRBJ1-2
size: .
CDR3: CASTPQVLANYGYTF
DNA: TGTGCCAGTACCCCTCAGGTTTTGGCCAACTATGGCTACACCTTC

D: TRBD1
V: TRBV7-8
J: TRBJ2-7
size: .
CDR3: CASSLPGQGSYEQYF
DNA: TGTGCCAGCAGCTTACCCGGACAGGGGAGCTACGAGCAGTACTTC

D: TRBD1
V: TRBV9
J: TRBJ2-3
size: .
CDR3: CASSAGTGPTDTQYF
DNA: TGTGCCAGCAGCGCCGGGACAGGGCCCACAGATACGCAGTATTTT

D: .
V: TRBV25-1
J: TRBJ1-1
size: .
CDR3: CASSEGLMNTEAFF
DNA: TGTGCCAGCAGTGAAGGGTTAATGAACACTGAAGCTTTCTTT

D: .
V: TRBV5-6
J: TRBJ2-7
size: .
CDR3: CASSLVMKEQYF
DNA: TGTGCCAGCAGCTTAGTCATGAAAGAGCAGTACTTC

D: .
V: TRBV28
J: TRBJ1-5
size: .
CDR3: CASSLTGDNQPQHF
DNA: TGTGCCAGCAGTTTAACTGGGGACAATCAGCCCCAGCATTTT

D: TRBD2
V: TRBV5-6
J: TRBJ2-3
size: .
CDR3: CASSLVGSLAGMQYF
DNA: TGTGCCAGCAGCTTGGTGGGGTCCCTAGCGGGGATGCAGTATTTT

D: .
V: TRBV6-5
J: TRBJ2-3
size: .
CDR3: CASSPFTSTDTQYF
DNA: TGTGCCAGCAGCCCATTTACTAGCACAGATACGCAGTATTTT

D: .
V: TRBV11-2
J: TRBJ1-2
size: .
CDR3: CASSLGNSPNYGYTF
DNA: TGTGCCAGCAGCTTAGGGAACAGCCCTAACTATGGCTACACCTTC

D: TRBD1
V: TRBV2
J: TRBJ2-7
size: .
CDR3: CASSELWRDRDYEQYF
DNA: TGTGCCAGCAGTGAATTGTGGAGGGACAGGGACTACGAGCAGTACTTC

D: TRBD2
V: TRBV5-6
J: TRBJ2-5
size: .
CDR3: CASRYGTSGGATQYF
DNA: TGTGCCAGCAGATACGGGACTAGCGGGGGGGCAACCCAGTACTTC

D: .
V: TRBV6-1
J: TRBJ1-1
size: .
CDR3: CASSPRQSNTEAFF
DNA: TGTGCCAGCAGTCCACGACAGTCGAACACTGAAGCTTTCTTT

D: TRBD1
V: TRBV11-2
J: TRBJ1-6
size: medium-sized
CDR3: CASSLGQGGSPLHF
DNA: TGTGCCAGCAGCTTAGGACAGGGTGGCTCACCCCTCCACTTT

D: TRBD1
V: TRBV28
J: TRBJ1-6
size: .
CDR3: CASSLPGQGANNSPLHF
DNA: TGTGCCAGCAGTTTACCGGGACAGGGGGCGAATAATTCACCCCTCCACTTT

D: TRBD2
V: TRBV18
J: TRBJ2-3
size: .
CDR3: CASSPQRGVTDTQYF
DNA: TGTGCCAGCTCACCGCAGCGGGGGGTAACAGATACGCAGTATTTT

D: TRBD1
V: TRBV7-6
J: TRBJ2-5
size: once
CDR3: CASSLWTGEETQYF
DNA: TGTGCCAGCAGCTTATGGACAGGGGAAGAGACCCAGTACTTC

D: .
V: TRBV7-9
J: TRBJ1-5
size: .
CDR3: CASSFTDLHSNQPQHF
DNA: TGTGCCAGCAGCTTCACGGATCTCCATAGCAATCAGCCCCAGCATTTT

D: .
V: TRBV27
J: TRBJ2-7
size: .
CDR3: CASSDQGVGVLSEQYF
DNA: TGTGCCAGCAGCGACCAGGGAGTGGGAGTCTTGAGCGAGCAGTACTTC

D: .
V: TRBV11-3
J: TRBJ2-1
size: .
CDR3: CASSLKYNEQFF
DNA: TGTGCCAGCAGCCTCAAATACAATGAGCAGTTCTTC

D: .
V: TRBV7-3
J: TRBJ2-1
size: .
CDR3: CASSLMEGNEQFF
DNA: TGTGCCAGCAGCTTGATGGAGGGCAATGAGCAGTTCTTC

D: .
V: TRBV5-1
J: TRBJ2-5
size: .
CDR3: CASSLGAGFGEETQYF
DNA: TGCGCCAGCAGCTTGGGAGCTGGGTTCGGGGAAGAGACCCAGTACTTC

D: .
V: TRBV29-1
J: TRBJ1-1
size: few
CDR3: CSVGQGLNTEAFF
DNA: TGCAGCGTTGGTCAGGGCCTTAACACTGAAGCTTTCTTT

D: .
V: TRBV5-1
J: TRBJ1-5
size: few
CDR3: CASSLGDRYNQPQHF
DNA: TGCGCCAGCAGCTTGGGAGACAGGTACAATCAGCCCCAGCATTTT

D: .
V: TRBV19
J: TRBJ1-5
size: .
CDR3: CASSMVGLSGHSNQPQHF
DNA: TGTGCCAGTAGTATGGTCGGGCTTAGTGGCCATAGCAATCAGCCCCAGCATTTT

D: TRBD2
V: TRBV7-3
J: TRBJ2-5
size: .
CDR3: CASSLMAGGPETQYF
DNA: TGTGCCAGCAGCTTAATGGCGGGGGGGCCAGAGACCCAGTACTTC

D: .
V: TRBV7-3
J: TRBJ2-7
size: .
CDR3: CASSLSASYEQYF
DNA: TGTGCCAGCAGCTTATCGGCTTCCTACGAGCAGTACTTC